This entry features one T cell receptor (beta chain) sequence. Its antigen is not identified. Individual cDNA molecules carried attached unique molecular identifiers. TCRdb itself ran the 5' RACE reads through MiXCR, one entry per CDR3 protein. The table shows 68,000 or so distinct CDR3 sequences, with more than 10% occurring only once. The V end was cut by 4 bases, the J end by 4 bases, with 15 bases between. This CDR3 comprises 15 residues. Looked up from germline, CDR1 is SNHLY and CDR2 is FYNNEI. This sample was taken from a study of early T cells in non-severe SARS-CoV-2 infection. General study findings and limits: Database matching using VDJdb favored anti-spike CD8 responses, with private and CD4 specificities left missing.

This sequence joins TRBV2 and TRBJ2-3, with D perhaps matching TRBD2 (5 bases). The sample taken for sequencing was whole blood. This sequence originates from an adult who was a healthcare worker with PCR-confirmed SARS-CoV-2 infection or an uninfected control (not recorded which). The CDR3 protein is CASSANSGSADTQYF. CDR3 in DNA: TGTGCCAGCAGTGCGAATTCGGGGAGCGCAGATACGCAGTATTTT.